This T cell receptor beta chain was obtained from a study of T cell responses to AZD1222 COVID-19 vaccine. Study-level points and caveats: Baseline antibody screening turned up just a handful of seropositive AZD1222 recipients. Reports indicate that nearly half of spike-specific TCRs are directed at unmutated variant regions.

Generated by immunoSEQ multiplex PCR, the TCRdb table keeps only in-frame clones and is missing some. The table includes 110,000 to 150,000 clones, about 93% detected once. The CDR3 is 14 residues long. Trimming pared 3 bases from V and 0 bases from J, leaving 8 bases between. Germline V gene sequence: CDR1 SGHVS, CDR2 FQNEAQ. This clone was observed a single time. The antigen remains unidentified. The source material was peripheral blood, sampled on day 0 of AZD1222 vaccination. The V gene is TRBV7-8, the J gene TRBJ1-2; TRBD1 might be the D (6 bases). The clonotype was recovered from an adult in good health. CDR3 DNA sequence: TGTGCCAGCAGCTTTACAGGGACTAACTATGGCTACACCTTC. It encodes CASSFTGTNYGYTF. Full variable domain (outside the CDR3, taken from reference TRBV7-8 and TRBJ1-2): GAGVSQSPRYKVAKRGQDVALRCDPISGHVSLFWYQQALGQGPEFLTYFQNEAQLDKSGLPSDRFFAERPEGSVSTLKIQRTQQEDSAVYLCASSFTGTNYGYTFGSGTRLTVV.